This T cell receptor beta chain is from a study of blood T cell repertoires in COVID-19. Study overall: From T cells, B-cell-depleted T cells, or PBMCs came the material, which was cDNA or gDNA.

Germline values: CDR1 SGDLS, CDR2 YYNGEE. J was trimmed by 2 bases and V by 2 bases; bases with no gene match: 3. This CDR3 comprises 14 residues. About this clone: Other DNA sequences in the sample encode the same CDR3.

In the original workflow: Reference gene primers were amplified, and this amplification served to estimate nucleated cell counts. Libraries were prepared by immunoSEQ multiplex PCR; TCRdb keeps only in-frame clonotypes and omits some of them. From that table come the V and J calls and clone size; the DNA was used to work out D and trimming. Of 200,000 or so clones listed, about 87% are singletons. Participants came from some 23 US areas, aged roughly 18 to 89 years. Exposed enrollees encountered a COVID-19 case at some point within 2 weeks before study entry. The TCR was taken from a woman in her twenties or thirties who had been exposed to COVID-19. The chain employs TRBV9 and TRBJ2-7, with 8 bases aligning to TRBD2. The sample consisted of PBMCs or T cells enriched from blood (not recorded which). CDR3 loop: CASSVGTSPYEQYF. CDR3 coding DNA: TGTGCCAGCAGCGTCGGGACTAGTCCCTACGAGCAGTACTTC.